This T cell receptor beta chain was found in a study of long-term antiretroviral therapy in people with HIV. Study conclusions and caveats: Clonal expansions arising prior to ART prevailed in the repertoire at every time point. Whereas controls had wider CDR3 length ranges, HIV repertoires had narrower ones. The data indicate that diversity increased after ART but remained below transplant donor controls.

Per donor, at least one pre-ART and at least two post-ART PBMC samples were obtained. It was version v3.0 of the immunoSEQ assay that was run at survey level. Profiled with immunoSEQ multiplex PCR; TCRdb holds only in-frame clones, not every one. This table holds some 8,900 clones, around 74% found once. The length of the CDR3 is 16 residues. V lost 1 base and J lost 3, with 15 bases in between. Germline values: CDR1 LNHDA, CDR2 SQIVND (reference sequence). This clone ranks as medium-sized. As yet, its antigen is unknown. The material was unsorted PBMCs, obtained 1.8 years before starting antiretroviral therapy. The chain employs TRBV19 and TRBJ1-2; no clear D gene. The origin of this receptor is a man aged 40-50 years with HIV. This CDR3 reads CASSIVPTDFDYGYTF. CDR3 coding DNA: TGTGCCAGTAGTATAGTACCCACGGATTTCGACTATGGCTACACCTTC.